The 15 T cell receptor beta chains reported below all come from one sample, sequenced in a study of somatic mutations in cytotoxic T cells in rheumatoid arthritis. TCRdb keeps only in-frame clones here, not all; method: immunoSEQ multiplex PCR. Among roughly 11,000 clones listed, about 68% were seen once. The specimen sequenced was CD8+ T cells sorted from blood. The receptors here all came from a man aged 70-80 years in good health.

This clone is labeled as medium-sized. The chain's CDR3 is CASSDSTSGGANEQFF. The CDR3 DNA reads TGTGCCAGCAGTGACTCGACTAGCGGGGGGGCAAATGAGCAGTTCTTC. This chain connects TRBV6-4 to TRBJ2-1; 14 nucleotides match TRBD2. Germline V lookup: CDR1 MRHNA, CDR2 SNTAGT. CDR3 length equals 16 residues. Losses at the gene ends were 0 bases for V and 7 bases for J; bases not matched to a gene: 2.

The V gene is TRBV14, the J gene TRBJ2-1; D is unresolved. The germline CDR1 and CDR2 sequences are SGHDN and FVKESK. V lost 2 bases and J lost 10, with 12 bases in between. This CDR3 is 13 amino acids long. This chain's CDR3 is CASSQHPVSEQFF. The CDR3 coding sequence is TGTGCCAGCAGCCAACACCCGGTGAGCGAGCAGTTCTTC.

The chain joins TRBV19 to TRBJ1-2, with 7 bases matching TRBD1. This CDR3 has 19 amino acids. The trim removed 1 base at V and 2 bases at J, leaving 16 bases unmatched. From germline, CDR1 is LNHDA and CDR2 SQIVND (reference sequence). CDR3 loop: CASSIAPPRDSFLNYGYTF. Written as DNA, the CDR3 is TGTGCCAGTAGTATAGCCCCTCCCCGGGACAGCTTTCTAAACTATGGCTACACCTTC.

The chain uses TRBV29-1 and TRBJ2-1, with D maybe TRBD2 (6 bases). V was shortened by 2 bases and J by 1 base, with 12 bases between the two germline ends. Per germline, CDR1 SQVTM and CDR2 ANQGSEA. The CDR3 is made up of 15 amino acids. The CDR3 loop reads CSVENGGKSYNEQFF. CDR3 sequence (DNA): TGCAGCGTTGAAAATGGAGGGAAGTCCTACAATGAGCAGTTCTTC.

The gene calls are TRBV10-3 and TRBJ1-1; the D gene is possibly TRBD1 (5 bases). CDR3 length: 14 residues. Between the trimmed V and J ends, which lost 3 bases and 0 bases, there was a span of 8 bases. Germline CDR1 is ENHRY and CDR2 is SYGVKD. The CDR3 is CAISEPGVNTEAFF. The DNA of the CDR3 is TGTGCCATCAGTGAACCGGGGGTGAACACTGAAGCTTTCTTT.

This clone came up once. J is TRBJ2-2 and V is TRBV4-1; a possible D gene is TRBD1 (6 bases). This CDR3 contains 14 residues. V was trimmed by 5 bases and J by 6 bases, leaving 13 bases between them. Germline V gives CDR1 MGHRA, CDR2 YSYEKL. CDR3 sequence: CASSDLRGPGELFF. The CDR3 DNA sequence: TGCGCCAGCAGCGACCTCAGGGGTCCCGGGGAGCTGTTTTTT.

V and J are TRBV27 and TRBJ2-2, with 7 bases that match TRBD2. V was clipped by 5 bases and J by 6 bases; unmatched bases: 9. The germline V gene encodes CDR1 MNHEY and CDR2 SMNVEV (reference sequence). The CDR3 contains 15 residues. For the CDR3, the DNA is TGTGCCAGCAGTCTGGGGGGGTATGTGTCCGGGGAGCTGTTTTTT. Its translation: CASSLGGYVSGELFF.

J is TRBJ2-1 and V is TRBV7-6; D possibly uses TRBD1 or TRBD2 (7 bases each). CDR1 SGHVS and CDR2 FNYEAQ come from the germline V gene. The length of the CDR3 is 15 residues. Trimming left V 2 bases short and J 7 bases short, with 15 bases between. The CDR3 reads CASSLTQGGWNEQFF. The CDR3 bases are TGTGCCAGCAGCTTAACGCAGGGGGGGTGGAATGAGCAGTTCTTC.

The CDR3 DNA follows: TGTGCCAGCAGCTTCTTGACCAACTACGAGCAGTACTTC. Protein sequence: CASSFLTNYEQYF. The chain links TRBV7-9 to TRBJ2-7; D gene ambiguous. V lost 3 bases, J lost 3 bases, and 9 bases lay in between. CDR3 length equals 13 residues. Germline assignment: CDR1 SEHNR and CDR2 FQNEAQ (reference sequence).

J is TRBJ2-7 and V is TRBV28; D gene ambiguous. V was pared by 4 bases and J by 5 bases, with 15 bases between. The CDR3 extends over 14 amino acids. Germline V gene data show CDR1 as MDHEN and CDR2 as SYDVKM. CDR3 nucleotides: TGTGCCAGCAGTTCCGCGAGGCCACTTGACGAGCAGTACTTC. Translating gives CASSSARPLDEQYF.

The V call is TRBV5-4, the J call TRBJ1-1; maybe TRBD1 (5 bases). The germline V gene encodes CDR1 SGHNT and CDR2 YYREEE (reference sequence). Between the trimmed V and J ends, which lost 0 bases and 5 bases, there was a span of 11 bases. The CDR3 totals 14 residues. DNA for the CDR3: TGTGCCAGCAGCTTGGTTGCAGGGAGTACTGAAGCTTTCTTT. The encoded protein is CASSLVAGSTEAFF. The whole variable domain, remainder taken from reference TRBV5-4 and TRBJ1-1, is ETGVTQSPTHLIKTRGQQVTLRCSSQSGHNTVSWYQQALGQGPQFIFQYYREEENGRGNFPPRFSGLQFPNYSSELNVNALELDDSALYLCASSLVAGSTEAFFGQGTRLTVV.

This sequence joins TRBV4-1 and TRBJ2-7; D not resolved. There are 15 residues in the CDR3. Trimming shortened V by 4 bases and J by 0 bases, and 13 bases separated the two germline ends. Germline V gene sequence: CDR1 MGHRA, CDR2 YSYEKL. CDR3 amino acids: CASSRSEVSSYEQYF. The CDR3 DNA is TGCGCCAGCAGCCGATCTGAGGTAAGCTCCTACGAGCAGTACTTC.

The rearrangement joins TRBV5-6 to TRBJ1-1; tentatively, D is TRBD1 (5 bases). This CDR3 is built from 14 residues. The V and J ends lost 0 bases and 1 base respectively, with 7 bases between them. Per the germline V gene, CDR1 is SGHDT and CDR2 is YYEEEE. CDR3 loop: CASSLGGTNTEAFF. The CDR3 DNA reads TGTGCCAGCAGCTTGGGGGGCACGAACACTGAAGCTTTCTTT.

The J gene is TRBJ2-2, the V gene TRBV11-2; 13 bases line up with TRBD2. The CDR3 loop spans 18 amino acids. CDR1 is SGHAT, CDR2 FQNNGV, per germline. The V gene end was trimmed by 4 bases and the J gene end by 0 bases; junction bases not matched to a gene: 5. The CDR3: CASSSLTSGGPNTGELFF. CDR3 nucleotide sequence: TGTGCCAGCAGCTCCTTGACTAGCGGGGGGCCGAACACCGGGGAGCTGTTTTTT.

V gene TRBV29-1 combines with J gene TRBJ2-7; no clear D. Per the germline V gene, CDR1 is SQVTM and CDR2 is ANQGSEA. V lost 6 bases to trimming and J lost 1 base, with 10 bases between them. This CDR3 has 12 residues. The CDR3: CSVLISSYEQYF. CDR3 DNA sequence: TGCAGCGTCCTTATCTCTTCCTACGAGCAGTACTTC.